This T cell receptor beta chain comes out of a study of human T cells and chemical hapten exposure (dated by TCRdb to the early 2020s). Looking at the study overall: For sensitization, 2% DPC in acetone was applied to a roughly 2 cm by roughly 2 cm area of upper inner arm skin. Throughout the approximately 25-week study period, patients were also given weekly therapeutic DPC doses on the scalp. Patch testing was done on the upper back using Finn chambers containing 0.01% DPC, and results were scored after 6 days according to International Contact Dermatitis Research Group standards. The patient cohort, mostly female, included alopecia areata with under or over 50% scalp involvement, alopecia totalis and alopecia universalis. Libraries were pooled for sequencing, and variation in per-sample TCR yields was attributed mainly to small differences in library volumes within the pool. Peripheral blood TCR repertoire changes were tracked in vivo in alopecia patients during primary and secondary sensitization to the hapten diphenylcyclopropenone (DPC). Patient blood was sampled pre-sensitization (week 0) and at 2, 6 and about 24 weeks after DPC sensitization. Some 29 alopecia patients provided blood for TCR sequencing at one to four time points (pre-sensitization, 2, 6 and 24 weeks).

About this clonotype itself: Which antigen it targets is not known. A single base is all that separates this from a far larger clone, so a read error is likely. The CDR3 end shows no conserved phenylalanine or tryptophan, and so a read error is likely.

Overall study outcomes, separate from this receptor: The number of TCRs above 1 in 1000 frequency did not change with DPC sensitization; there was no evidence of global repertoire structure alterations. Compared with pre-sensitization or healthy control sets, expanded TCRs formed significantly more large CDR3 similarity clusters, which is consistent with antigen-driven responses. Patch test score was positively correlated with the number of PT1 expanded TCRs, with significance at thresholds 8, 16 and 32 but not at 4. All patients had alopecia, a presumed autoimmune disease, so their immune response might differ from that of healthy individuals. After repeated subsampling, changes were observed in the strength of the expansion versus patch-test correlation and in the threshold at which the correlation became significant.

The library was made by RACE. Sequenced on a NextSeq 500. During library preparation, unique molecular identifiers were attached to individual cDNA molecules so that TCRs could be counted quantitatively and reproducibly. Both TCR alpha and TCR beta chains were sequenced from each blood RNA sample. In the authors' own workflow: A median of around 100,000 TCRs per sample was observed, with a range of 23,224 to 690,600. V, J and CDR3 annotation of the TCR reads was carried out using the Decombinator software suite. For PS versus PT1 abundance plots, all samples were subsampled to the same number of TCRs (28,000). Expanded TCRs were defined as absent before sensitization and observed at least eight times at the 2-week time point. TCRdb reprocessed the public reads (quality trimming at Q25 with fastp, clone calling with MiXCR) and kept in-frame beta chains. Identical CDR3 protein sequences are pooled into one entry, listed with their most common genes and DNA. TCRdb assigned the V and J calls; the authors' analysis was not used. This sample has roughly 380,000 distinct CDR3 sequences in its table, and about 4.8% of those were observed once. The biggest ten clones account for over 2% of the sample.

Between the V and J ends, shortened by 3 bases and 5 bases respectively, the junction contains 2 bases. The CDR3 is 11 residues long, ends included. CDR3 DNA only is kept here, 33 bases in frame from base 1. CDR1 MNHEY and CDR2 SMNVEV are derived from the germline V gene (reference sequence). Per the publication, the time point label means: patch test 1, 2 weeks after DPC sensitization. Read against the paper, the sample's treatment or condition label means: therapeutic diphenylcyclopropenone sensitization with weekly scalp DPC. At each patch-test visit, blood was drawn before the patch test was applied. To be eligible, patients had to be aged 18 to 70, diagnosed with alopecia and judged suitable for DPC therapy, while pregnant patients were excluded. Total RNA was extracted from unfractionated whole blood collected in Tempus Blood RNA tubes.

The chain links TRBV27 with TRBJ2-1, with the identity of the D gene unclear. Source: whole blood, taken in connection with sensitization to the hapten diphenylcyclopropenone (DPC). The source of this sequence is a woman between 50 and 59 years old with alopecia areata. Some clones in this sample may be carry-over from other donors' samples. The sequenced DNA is TGTGCCAGCAGTTTCAACAATGAGCAGTTCTCC. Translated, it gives CASSFNNEQFS.